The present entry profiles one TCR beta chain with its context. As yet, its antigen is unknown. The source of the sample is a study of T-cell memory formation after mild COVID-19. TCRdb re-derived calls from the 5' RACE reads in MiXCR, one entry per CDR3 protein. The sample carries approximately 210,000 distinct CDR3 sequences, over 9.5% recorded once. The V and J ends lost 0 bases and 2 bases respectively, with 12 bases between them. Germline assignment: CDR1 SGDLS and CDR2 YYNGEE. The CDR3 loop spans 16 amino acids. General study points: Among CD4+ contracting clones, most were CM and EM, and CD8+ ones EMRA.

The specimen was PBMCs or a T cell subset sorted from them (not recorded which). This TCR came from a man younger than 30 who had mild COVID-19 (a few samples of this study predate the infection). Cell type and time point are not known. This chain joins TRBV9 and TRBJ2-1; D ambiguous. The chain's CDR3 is CASSVGRDPTYNEQFF. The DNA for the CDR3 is TGTGCCAGCAGCGTAGGGCGTGATCCGACCTACAATGAGCAGTTCTTC.